The TCR beta chain under discussion was sequenced for a study of vaccination and CD4 T cells after COVID-19. The wider study: Investigators stimulated cells with overlapping spike peptides drawn from SARS-CoV-2, HCoV-NL63, HCoV-OC43 and HCoV-229E. General study results and limits: Relatively few convalescent patients and no early post-infection timepoints were analyzed.

V lost 5 bases and J lost 5; bases outside the gene matches: 18. Germline V gene lookup returns CDR1 SQVTM and CDR2 ANQGSEA. This CDR3 is 18 amino acids long. Sample treatment: approximately nine-day PBMC culture with coronavirus spike peptide pools or control peptides (ViraFEST assay). The Oncomine TCR Beta short-read assay sequenced DNA from cultured CD4+ T cells. TCRdb re-called the PCR reads with MiXCR, one entry per CDR3 protein. Counted here are about 20,000 distinct CDR3 sequences, approximately 50% occurring once; the ten biggest clones make up 16%. This clonotype was seen only once. Its specificity is not known.

J is TRBJ1-1 and V is TRBV29-1; TRBD1 aligns across 12 bases. The sequencing sample was made of CD4+ T cells from blood, cultured in vitro. This receptor was identified in a human donor who had recovered from COVID-19. The CDR3 DNA reads TGCAGCGTTCGTTACCGGGACAGGGGGCCGGTGATTGGAACTGAAGCTTTCTTT. Translation gives CSVRYRDRGPVIGTEAFF.